These T cell receptor beta chains were read from a single sample in a study of blood T cells in healthy people across ages. TCRdb redid the calling of the 5' RACE reads with MiXCR, one entry per CDR3 protein. Seen here are roughly 800,000 distinct CDR3 sequences, roughly 50% observed once, and the top ten hold about 38%. The sequenced sample was blood. The source of these receptors is a man of 80 years or more in good health. CDR3s include the opening cysteine and the closing phenylalanine or tryptophan. Fields, in order: clone size, D gene, V gene, J gene, CDR3 DNA, CDR3 protein. D genes are given only for firm matches. Not all rows give a size; the values are once, few, many and, for expanded clones, a class.

few,NA,TRBV7-2,TRBJ1-5,TGTGCCAGCAGCTTAGACCCCGCAATGGACGGTCAGCCCCAGCATTTT,CASSLDPAMDGQPQHF
NA,TRBD2,TRBV20-1,TRBJ2-1,TGCAGTGCTAGAGATCGAATAAGGGGACTAGCGGCCAATGAGCAGTTCTTC,CSARDRIRGLAANEQFF
few,NA,TRBV7-6,TRBJ2-1,TGTGCCAGCAGCTTAGCGCAAGTTAGCTCCTACAATGAGCAGTTCTTC,CASSLAQVSSYNEQFF
NA,NA,TRBV24-1,TRBJ1-2,TGTGCCACCAGTGATGGACAGAACTATGGCTACACCTTC,CATSDGQNYGYTF
NA,NA,TRBV24-1,TRBJ2-3,TGTGCCACCAGTGATTCCGCCAAAGAGGAGCACAGATACGCGTATTTT,CATSDSAKEEHRYAYF
NA,TRBD2,TRBV7-2,TRBJ2-7,TGTGCCAGCAGCTTAGGACTAGCGGGGGTCCGGGACGAGCAGTACTTC,CASSLGLAGVRDEQYF
few,TRBD2,TRBV5-1,TRBJ2-7,TGCGCCAGCAGCTGGGGACTAGACTACGAGCAGTACTTC,CASSWGLDYEQYF
NA,NA,TRBV3-1,TRBJ1-3,TGTGCCAGCAGCCACAGGGGAAACACCATATATTTT,CASSHRGNTIYF
NA,TRBD1,TRBV18,TRBJ2-1,TGTGCCAGCTCATCGGGACAGGCCGACGAGCAGTTCTTC,CASSSGQADEQFF
few,NA,TRBV20-1,TRBJ2-5,TGCAGTGCTAGAGTGCAGTTCACCCAAGAGACCCAGTACTTC,CSARVQFTQETQYF
once,TRBD1,TRBV20-1,TRBJ1-6,TGCAGTGCAAGTAGGGACAGCATCAATTCACCCCTCCACTTT,CSASRDSINSPLHF
NA,TRBD2,TRBV2,TRBJ2-1,TGTGCCAGCAGTGATCAACTAGCGGGAGTCAATGAGCAGTTCTTC,CASSDQLAGVNEQFF
NA,TRBD2,TRBV28,TRBJ2-1,TGTGCCAGCAGGGATCCCGGACTAGCGGGAAACAATGAGCAGTTCTTC,CASRDPGLAGNNEQFF
few,NA,TRBV5-1,TRBJ2-7,TGCGCCAGCAGCTGGTCCCGGGACTGGTCCTACGAGCAGTACTTC,CASSWSRDWSYEQYF
NA,NA,TRBV4-2,TRBJ1-4,TGTGCCAGCAGCCCTCAGGAGTTTAATGAAAAACTGTTTTTT,CASSPQEFNEKLFF
NA,NA,TRBV12-3/TRBV12-4,TRBJ1-1,TGTGCCAGCAGTTTATTCGTGAACACTGAAGCTTTCTTT,CASSLFVNTEAFF
many,NA,TRBV2,TRBJ2-6,TGTGCCAGCAGTGACTCTGGGGCCAACGTCCTGACTTTC,CASSDSGANVLTF
once,NA,TRBV20-1,TRBJ1-6,TGCAGTGCTAGGGGGCAGGTCGTTGGGAATTCACCCCTCCACTTT,CSARGQVVGNSPLHF
NA,TRBD1,TRBV6-5,TRBJ2-7,TGTGCCAGCAGTTACGGGGGACAGGGGCCCCTTAGTGAGCAGTACTTC,CASSYGGQGPLSEQYF
NA,NA,TRBV28,TRBJ1-5,TGTGCCAGCAATCGGGATCAGCCCCAGCATTTT,CASNRDQPQHF
NA,TRBD1,TRBV28,TRBJ2-1,TGTGCCAGCAGATCACAGGGGGCGAGCACAAATGAGCAGTTCTTC,CASRSQGASTNEQFF
NA,NA,TRBV6-1,TRBJ2-5,TGTGCCAGCAGTGAAGTGAGGGGAGAGACCCAGTACTTC,CASSEVRGETQYF
NA,TRBD2,TRBV3-1,TRBJ2-4,TGTGCCAGCAGCTCAGGACTAGCGGGAATCGGCATTCAGTACTTC,CASSSGLAGIGIQYF
NA,NA,TRBV29-1,TRBJ2-3,TGCAGCACAACGGGTGGAACAGATACGCAGTATTTT,CSTTGGTDTQYF
few,TRBD1,TRBV5-1,TRBJ1-2,TGCGCCAGCAGCCGGGACAGTCAAAACTATGGCTACACCTTC,CASSRDSQNYGYTF
NA,NA,TRBV4-1,TRBJ1-2,TGCGCCAGCAGCCAAGTTGGTCGACAGCTTAACTATGGCTACACCTTC,CASSQVGRQLNYGYTF
NA,NA,TRBV28,TRBJ1-6,TGTGCCAGCAGTTTAGTACAGTATAATTCACTCCTCCACTTT,CASSLVQYNSLLHF
few,NA,TRBV5-1,TRBJ2-1,TGTGCCAGCAGCCTCGGAGGGCCAAACAATGAGCAGTTCTTC,CASSLGGPNNEQFF
NA,NA,TRBV12-3/TRBV12-4,TRBJ2-7,TGTGCCAGCAGATACGGGAACTACGAGCAGTACTTC,CASRYGNYEQYF
many,NA,TRBV2,TRBJ2-7,TGTGCCAGCAGTGAGCAGGGGGGCCCCTACGAGCAGTACTTC,CASSEQGGPYEQYF
NA,NA,TRBV20-1,TRBJ2-7,TGCAGTGCTAGTTTGGTCGTTAGCTCCTACAATGAGCAGTACTTC,CSASLVVSSYNEQYF
NA,NA,TRBV15,TRBJ1-5,TGTGCCACCAGCAGAGTCCCAGTTTCGACAGGCAATCAGCCCCAGCATTTT,CATSRVPVSTGNQPQHF
NA,NA,TRBV2,TRBJ2-1,TGTGCCAGCAGTGAGCAGGGACCTTCGCGTGAGCAGTTCTTC,CASSEQGPSREQFF
few,NA,TRBV11-2,TRBJ1-6,TGTGCCAGCAGCCATAGTGGAGGAGAACCCCTCCACTTT,CASSHSGGEPLHF
NA,TRBD1,TRBV10-3,TRBJ1-2,TGTGCCATCACAAAAGGACAGGGGGTCGGGTATGGCTACACCTTC,CAITKGQGVGYGYTF
few,NA,TRBV3-1,TRBJ2-1,TGTGCCAGCAGCCAAGGACCAAGGCAGGCCTTCTCCTACAATGAGCAGTTCTTC,CASSQGPRQAFSYNEQFF
NA,NA,TRBV6-1,TRBJ1-2,TGTGCCAGCAGGGCAGTCGGGGGCTTAAGTGACTACACCTTC,CASRAVGGLSDYTF